Given below is one T cell receptor (beta chain) in context. The entry originates in a study of T cell changes during pregnancy in multiple sclerosis. Libraries were prepared by immunoSEQ multiplex PCR; TCRdb keeps only in-frame clonotypes and omits some of them. The sample lists around 26,000 clones; approximately 91% were seen once. The receptor comes from a female donor in good health, enrolled as a control in a pregnancy study. The sample here was CD4+ T cells from peripheral blood mononuclear cells, taken in the first trimester of pregnancy.

CDR3 residues: CASSLPGTSGGARETQYF. The CDR3 coding sequence is TGCGCCAGCAGCTTGCCCGGGACTAGCGGGGGGGCGAGGGAGACCCAGTACTTC. The chain couples TRBV5-1 to TRBJ2-5; 16 nucleotides agree with TRBD2. Trimming removed 1 base from V and 5 bases from J; junction bases left unmatched: 8. This CDR3 has 18 amino acids. CDR1 is SGHRS and CDR2 is YFSETQ in the germline V gene.